Presented here are 23 T cell receptor beta chains from one specimen sequenced in a study of graft-versus-host responses after intestinal transplantation. Their antigens are not known. Sequencing was performed with immunoSEQ multiplex PCR; in TCRdb, only in-frame clones are kept and a portion is missing. Of 90,000 to 120,000 clones listed, around 90% are singletons. This sample comprised unstimulated CD4+ T cells sorted from spleen or lymph node cells, obtained before transplant. Source of these receptors: a human donor who was the organ donor for an intestinal transplant.

The V gene is TRBV4-1, the J gene TRBJ2-3; tentatively, D is TRBD1 (6 bases). Germline loops: CDR1 MGHRA, CDR2 YSYEKL. Trimming left V 4 bases short and J 0 bases short, with 8 bases between. The CDR3 consists of 14 residues. The CDR3 coding sequence is TGCGCCAGCAGCCTTCAGGGGAGCACAGATACGCAGTATTTT. The encoded protein is CASSLQGSTDTQYF.

The rearrangement uses TRBV2 and TRBJ2-1; D is uncertain. Trimming removed 7 bases at V and 4 bases at J, with 11 bases between. This CDR3 region has 13 residues. Germline loops: CDR1 SNHLY, CDR2 FYNNEI. CDR3 in DNA: TGTGCCAGCACCGAGACTGGGTACAATGAGCAGTTCTTC. Amino acids: CASTETGYNEQFF.

The rearrangement joins TRBV11-2 to TRBJ2-7; TRBD2 agrees at 7 bases. Germline loops: CDR1 SGHAT, CDR2 FQNNGV. The CDR3 has 15 amino acids. Germline trimming cut 0 bases from V and 5 bases from J; bases unmatched to any gene: 7. The CDR3 loop reads CASSLDIAGYHEQYF. The CDR3 region has the DNA TGTGCCAGCAGCTTAGACATAGCGGGCTACCACGAGCAGTACTTC.

The chain links TRBV7-9 to TRBJ2-5; D not certain. The CDR3 sequence is 15 residues long. The V gene lost 0 bases and the J gene lost 4 bases, with 12 bases spanning the gap. The germline V gene has CDR1 SEHNR and CDR2 FQNEAQ (reference sequence). The CDR3 region has the DNA TGTGCCAGCAGCTTAGCGGTCAGGCGGATAGAGACCCAGTACTTC. It translates to CASSLAVRRIETQYF.

J is TRBJ1-2 and V is TRBV10-3; weak D call: TRBD1 (5 bases). Looked up from germline, CDR1 is ENHRY and CDR2 is SYGVKD. The CDR3 has 12 amino acids. The V gene lost 7 bases and the J gene lost 3 bases, with 9 bases spanning the gap. In DNA, the CDR3 is TGTGCCATCAACCGGGACTACTATGGCTACACCTTC. Protein product: CAINRDYYGYTF.

This rearrangement joins TRBV11-2 to TRBJ2-3; no clear D gene. CDR1 and CDR2 from the germline V gene are SGHAT and FQNNGV. V lost 5 bases and J 2 bases, leaving 8 bases between the germline ends. The CDR3 runs to 13 residues. The CDR3 is CASSPRDTDTQYF. CDR3 in DNA: TGTGCCAGCAGCCCTAGGGACACAGATACGCAGTATTTT.

The chain recombines TRBV19 with TRBJ1-2, with 10 bases fitting TRBD1. Trimming at V came to 5 bases and at J to 8 bases, leaving 14 bases not matched to a gene. Germline CDR1 and CDR2: LNHDA and SQIVND (reference sequence). The CDR3 length is 16 residues. CDR3 sequence (DNA): TGTGCCAGTAGTCCCCCCAGGGGGACAGGGGTAATCGGCTACACCTTC. It encodes CASSPPRGTGVIGYTF.

This chain uses TRBV5-1 with TRBJ2-7; D is undetermined. The germline V gene has CDR1 SGHRS and CDR2 YFSETQ. The CDR3 is made up of 13 amino acids. The V end lost 4 bases, the J end lost 3 bases, and 11 bases lay between the germline ends. CDR3 residues: CASSPASLYEQYF. The CDR3 coding sequence is TGCGCCAGCAGCCCGGCCTCTCTCTACGAGCAGTACTTC.

The V and J genes are TRBV4-1 and TRBJ2-2, with a possible D match to TRBD2 (7 bases). The V end was cut by 4 bases, the J end by 5 bases, with 11 bases between. CDR1 and CDR2 from the germline V gene are MGHRA and YSYEKL. The CDR3 length is 14 residues. CDR3 DNA sequence: TGCGCCAGCAGCCTTAGGGGGGGAACCGGGGAGCTGTTTTTT. Encoded protein: CASSLRGGTGELFF.

The chain links TRBV19 to TRBJ2-5; TRBD2 is a possible D gene (5 bases). The ends were cut back, 5 bases at V and 6 bases at J, with 13 bases in the middle. The CDR3 length is 13 residues. Germline CDR1 is LNHDA and CDR2 is SQIVND (reference sequence). The CDR3 is CASSFSVGKTQYF. The CDR3 DNA reads TGTGCCAGTAGTTTTAGCGTTGGGAAGACCCAGTACTTC.

This chain links TRBV7-9 with TRBJ1-4; 8 nucleotides line up with TRBD1. V was clipped by 6 bases and J by 7 bases; unmatched bases: 7. This CDR3 region has 14 residues. Germline V CDR1 and CDR2: SEHNR, FQNEAQ (reference sequence). Here the CDR3 DNA reads TGTGCCAGCAGGGCAGGGGGCGTTGCTGAAAAACTGTTTTTT. This translates into CASRAGGVAEKLFF.

For this clone: At one end, the junction sequence differs from germline, possibly due to a read error. This specimen includes other DNA sequences encoding the same CDR3. V usage is TRBV7-2 and J usage is TRBJ2-6; D is possibly TRBD1 or TRBD2 (6 bases each). CDR1 is SGHTA, CDR2 FQGNSA, per germline. This CDR3 spans 15 amino acids. CDR3 nucleotides: TGTGCCAGCAGTTTAGGGGGGTCTGGGGCCAACGTCCTGACTTTC. This sequence encodes CASSLGGSGANVLTF.

The chain recombines TRBV5-4 with TRBJ2-2; 11 bases align to TRBD1. This CDR3 has 17 residues. Trimming at V came to 5 bases and at J to 5 bases, leaving 11 bases not matched to a gene. Germline lookup yields CDR1 SGHNT and CDR2 YYREEE (reference sequence). As DNA, the CDR3 is TGTGCCAGCAGACCGGGACAGGGGGTCGGTTATACCGGGGAGCTGTTTTTT. This translates into CASRPGQGVGYTGELFF.

This chain connects TRBV10-1 to TRBJ2-2; a weak D match, TRBD1 (5 bases). From germline, CDR1 is WNHNN and CDR2 SYGVQD (reference sequence). Between the trimmed V and J ends, which lost 2 bases and 0 bases, there was a span of 7 bases. The CDR3 consists of 15 residues. CDR3 in amino acids: CASSEGASNTGELFF. CDR3 in DNA: TGCGCCAGCAGTGAGGGGGCCTCGAACACCGGGGAGCTGTTTTTT.

The chain's CDR3 is CASRIQALGADTQYF. The CDR3, as DNA: TGTGCCAGCCGGATACAGGCCTTGGGGGCAGATACGCAGTATTTT. This chain joins TRBV18 and TRBJ2-3; D could derive from TRBD1 or TRBD2 (5 bases each). Trimming shortened V by 8 bases and J by 4 bases, and 19 bases separated the two germline ends. Per germline, CDR1 KGHSH and CDR2 LQKENI. The CDR3 has 15 amino acids.

The V and J genes are TRBV5-1 and TRBJ2-6; D might be TRBD1 (6 bases). V lost 6 bases and J 0 bases, leaving 13 bases between the germline ends. The length of the CDR3 is 16 residues. CDR1 is SGHRS, CDR2 YFSETQ, per germline. CDR3 nucleotide sequence: TGCGCCAGCACGACAGGAACAGGCTCTGGGGCCAACGTCCTGACTTTC. It encodes CASTTGTGSGANVLTF.

The J gene is TRBJ1-2, the V gene TRBV18; D is ambiguous. CDR1 is KGHSH, CDR2 LQKENI, per germline. Trimming removed 1 base at V and 6 bases at J, with 15 bases between. The CDR3 extends over 15 amino acids. DNA for the CDR3: TGTGCCAGCTCACCACGATGGGCCCTGACGGATGGCTACACCTTC. Translation gives CASSPRWALTDGYTF.

The chain has TRBV11-3 and TRBJ1-1; D is unresolved. CDR1 SGHNT and CDR2 YENEEA come from the germline V gene. This CDR3 spans 14 amino acids. Trimming stripped 1 base from V and 3 bases from J, with 9 bases between. Here the CDR3 DNA reads TGTGCCAGCAGCTTAGGCTACAAGGACACTGAAGCTTTCTTT. Encoded protein: CASSLGYKDTEAFF.

A few counts support this clone. V usage is TRBV10-3 and J usage is TRBJ1-1; 7 nucleotides line up with TRBD1. The CDR3 runs 14 residues. In germline, CDR1 is ENHRY, CDR2 SYGVKD. J gave up 7 bases and V 2 bases, and 7 bases lay outside the gene matches. CDR3 sequence reads: CAISEPYRGGEAFF. The CDR3 DNA reads TGTGCCATCAGTGAGCCATACAGGGGTGGTGAAGCTTTCTTT.

The genes are TRBV30 and TRBJ2-4, with a tentative D call TRBD2 (5 bases). CDR1 is GTSNPN, CDR2 SVGIG, per germline (reference sequence). V gave up 0 bases and J gave up 1 base, with 7 bases separating them. This CDR3 region has 14 residues. The CDR3 nucleotides read TGTGCCTGGAGTGTACGAGGGGCCAAAAACATTCAGTACTTC. Residues: CAWSVRGAKNIQYF.

V gene TRBV18 combines with J gene TRBJ2-1; 12 bases are shared with TRBD2. The CDR3 runs 15 residues. Trimming at V came to 6 bases and at J to 6 bases, leaving 6 bases not matched to a gene. The V gene's germline CDR1 is KGHSH and CDR2 LQKENI. The CDR3 loop is CASSRLAGGPNEQFF. The CDR3 DNA follows: TGTGCCAGCTCGCGTCTAGCGGGGGGGCCCAATGAGCAGTTCTTC.

CDR3 coding DNA: TGCAGCGTTGGGCTGGGGGGGGCCAATCAGCCCCAGCATTTT. As protein: CSVGLGGANQPQHF. The chain has TRBV29-1 and TRBJ1-5, with a weak D call TRBD1 (6 bases). Germline CDR1 reads SQVTM; CDR2 reads ANQGSEA. This CDR3 is built from 14 residues. The germline V and J ends were trimmed by 4 bases and 3 bases, with 13 bases remaining between them. Looking up the rest from reference TRBV29-1 and TRBJ1-5 gives the full variable domain: SAVISQKPSRDICQRGTSLTIQCQVDSQVTMMFWYRQQPGQSLTLIATANQGSEATYESGFVIDKFPISRPNLTFSTLTVSNMSPEDSSIYLCSVGLGGANQPQHFGDGTRLSIL.

The rearrangement uses TRBV7-4 and TRBJ1-5; D unresolved. Per germline, CDR1 SGHVT and CDR2 SQSDAQ. CDR3 size: 12 residues. Trimming left V 4 bases short and J 9 bases short, with 10 bases between. The CDR3 coding sequence is TGTGCCAGCAGCTCATCCTTGGGGCCCCAGCATTTT. Amino acid sequence: CASSSSLGPQHF.